The 18 T cell receptor beta chains below all came from one sample that was sequenced in a study of blood T cell repertoires in COVID-19. Using immunoSEQ multiplex PCR, the repertoire was profiled, and TCRdb retains in-frame clones only, with some absent. This repertoire shows 15,000 or so clones, just over 85% found once; its top ten account for 29%. Sequencing was performed on peripheral blood. These receptors were obtained from a human donor in a cohort sampled during active COVID-19.

The chain uses TRBV11-3 and TRBJ2-2; D unresolved. CDR1 and CDR2 (germline): SGHNT, YENEEA. This CDR3 contains 14 residues. The V and J ends lost 1 base and 6 bases respectively, with 9 bases between them. The CDR3 bases are TGTGCCAGCAGCTTAGTTGGCACCGCCGGGGAGCTGTTTTTT. Translating it yields CASSLVGTAGELFF.

This sequence joins TRBV5-1 and TRBJ1-1, with D possibly matching TRBD1 (5 bases). The V gene's germline CDR1 is SGHRS and CDR2 YFSETQ. CDR3 length: 15 residues. Trimming cost V 4 bases and J 1 base, with 14 bases left between them. The CDR3 loop is CASSPMLQANTEAFF. DNA for the CDR3: TGCGCCAGCAGCCCGATGTTACAGGCGAACACTGAAGCTTTCTTT.

The J gene is TRBJ2-7, the V gene TRBV11-1; 7 bases agree with TRBD2. Germline loops: CDR1 SGHAT, CDR2 FQDESV (reference sequence). This CDR3 region has 14 residues. V lost 5 bases and J lost 2; bases outside the gene matches: 6. The CDR3 is CASSPLGRAYEQYF. In DNA form, the CDR3 reads TGTGCCAGCAGCCCACTTGGGAGGGCCTACGAGCAGTACTTC.

The genes are TRBV30 and TRBJ2-7; possibly TRBD1 for D (6 bases). This CDR3 comprises 12 residues. The V gene lost 2 bases and the J gene lost 7 bases, with 12 bases spanning the gap. The germline V gene encodes CDR1 GTSNPN and CDR2 SVGIG (reference sequence). The CDR3 DNA sequence: TGTGCCTGGAGTCGTAGGGGACAAGAGCAGTACTTC. Its protein is CAWSRRGQEQYF.

This clone was detected only a few times. The chain couples TRBV7-8 to TRBJ1-3; no reliable D call. Trimming left V 1 base short and J 2 bases short, with 21 bases between. Germline V gene data show CDR1 as SGHVS and CDR2 as FQNEAQ. The CDR3 length is 19 residues. The CDR3 reads CASSLDQKHFWEAGNTIYF. In nucleotides, the CDR3 is TGTGCCAGCAGCTTAGATCAGAAGCATTTCTGGGAGGCTGGAAACACCATATATTTT.

The CDR3 coding sequence is TGTGCCAGCAGCCATGACAGGGGGGGTGGCTACACCTTC. This translates into CASSHDRGGGYTF. The V and J genes are TRBV3-1 (or the pseudogene TRBV3-2) and TRBJ1-2; 9 positions match TRBD1. V lost 3 bases, J lost 7 bases, and 3 bases stayed unmatched. CDR3 size: 13 residues. From germline, CDR1 is LGHDT and CDR2 YNNKEL (reference sequence).

V is TRBV18 and J is TRBJ2-1; D perhaps matches TRBD2 (5 bases). The CDR3 extends over 15 amino acids. With 3 bases removed from V and 4 bases from J, the gap between germline ends came to 13 bases. The germline gives CDR1 KGHSH, CDR2 LQKENI. CDR3 bases: TGTGCCAGCTCACCCCGGGTAGCGAGTTACAATGAGCAGTTCTTC. The encoded protein is CASSPRVASYNEQFF.

This clone has more than one count but fewer than ten. The CDR3 DNA follows: TGTGCCAGCAGCTTGACGGACAGGGCGTACGAGCAGTACTTC. This sequence encodes CASSLTDRAYEQYF. The chain couples TRBV7-9 to TRBJ2-7; 8 bases align to TRBD1. The V gene end was trimmed by 3 bases and the J gene end by 4 bases; junction bases not matched to a gene: 5. This CDR3 has 14 residues. CDR1 is SEHNR, CDR2 FQNEAQ, per germline (reference sequence). The whole variable domain, filled in from reference TRBV7-9 and TRBJ2-7, reads DTGVSQNPRHKITKRGQNVTFRCDPISEHNRLYWYRQTLGQGPEFLTYFQNEAQLEKSRLLSDRFSAERPKGSFSTLEIQRTEQGDSAMYLCASSLTDRAYEQYFGPGTRLTVT.

V gene TRBV11-1 combines with J gene TRBJ1-5; D unclear. The V end lost 1 base, the J end lost 10 bases, and 11 bases lay between the germline ends. The germline gives CDR1 SGHAT, CDR2 FQDESV (reference sequence). There are 13 residues in the CDR3. CDR3 DNA: TGTGCCAGCAGCTTAGAAAGAGGAGGACCCCAGCATTTT. Amino acids: CASSLERGGPQHF.

Here the CDR3 DNA reads TGTGCCAGCAGCTATACACAGGGCGGTGAGCAGTTCTTC. It translates to CASSYTQGGEQFF. V is TRBV6-2 or TRBV6-3 and J is TRBJ2-1; weak D call: TRBD1 (6 bases). The CDR3 contains 13 residues. V gave up 6 bases and J gave up 9 bases, with 15 bases separating them. The germline V gene encodes CDR1 MNHEY and CDR2 SVGEGT.

This chain uses TRBV7-3 with TRBJ2-2, with 10 nucleotides matching TRBD1. Looked up from germline, CDR1 is SGHTA and CDR2 is FQGTGA. The CDR3 extends over 15 amino acids. The ends lost 5 bases at V and 5 bases at J; junction bases unmatched: 5. The CDR3 spells CASSIGTGETGELFF. The CDR3 nucleotides read TGTGCCAGCAGCATTGGGACAGGGGAGACCGGGGAGCTGTTTTTT.

J is TRBJ1-5 and V is TRBV11-3, with a weak D call TRBD1 (5 bases). Germline V gene lookup returns CDR1 SGHNT and CDR2 YENEEA. V was pared by 3 bases and J by 7 bases, with 13 bases between. The CDR3 has 14 amino acids. The CDR3 nucleotides read TGTGCCAGCAGCTTCGGGGGTCGTGAACAGCCCCAGCATTTT. This gives the protein CASSFGGREQPQHF.

This rearrangement joins TRBV6-4 to TRBJ1-5, with no clear D. V shed 8 bases and J shed 7 bases, with 15 bases lying between them. Per germline, CDR1 MRHNA and CDR2 SNTAGT. CDR3 length equals 13 residues. The DNA of the CDR3 is TGTGCCAGCTCGCGGGCTCCGGGCCAGCCCCAGCATTTT. Translating gives CASSRAPGQPQHF.

The V and J genes are TRBV19 and TRBJ1-1; TRBD1 matches at 7 bases. This CDR3 comprises 13 residues. The V gene's germline CDR1 is LNHDA and CDR2 SQIVND (reference sequence). The V and J ends lost 4 bases and 8 bases, in that order; junction bases with no gene match: 7. The CDR3 sequence: CASSNRDRLEAFF. For the CDR3, the DNA is TGTGCCAGTAGTAACCGGGACAGATTAGAAGCTTTCTTT.

This sequence joins TRBV2 and TRBJ2-3; weak D call: TRBD2 (5 bases). The ends were cut back, 7 bases at V and 4 bases at J, with 15 bases in the middle. The CDR3 is 14 residues long. Germline lookup yields CDR1 SNHLY and CDR2 FYNNEI. CDR3 DNA sequence: TGTGCCAGCACCGCAGAGGGCGGCTCAGATACGCAGTATTTT. It encodes CASTAEGGSDTQYF.

The chain links TRBV19 to TRBJ2-3; D is perhaps TRBD1 (5 bases). V was cut by 10 bases and J by 7 bases, with 15 bases left in between. The CDR3 extends over 12 amino acids. Germline values: CDR1 LNHDA, CDR2 SQIVND (reference sequence). The DNA of the CDR3 is TGTGCCACCCAGGGCCCCGAACATACGCAGTATTTT. Its translation is CATQGPEHTQYF. Looking up the rest from reference TRBV19 and TRBJ2-3 gives the full variable domain: DGGITQSPKYLFRKEGQNVTLSCEQNLNHDAMYWYRQDPGQGLRLIYYSQIVNDFQKGDIAEGYSVSREKKESFPLTVTSAQKNPTAFYLCATQGPEHTQYFGPGTRLTVL.

The table lists this clone with a few counts. The chain has TRBV25-1 and TRBJ2-2; D ambiguous. Germline CDR1 MGHDK, CDR2 SYGVNS. The CDR3 is 13 residues long. The V and J ends lost 4 bases and 6 bases respectively, with 9 bases between them. CDR3 nucleotides: TGTGCCAGCAGTGGGCTACGGGCCGGGGAGCTGTTTTTT. Protein sequence: CASSGLRAGELFF.

This clone was seen a handful of times. The chain uses TRBV7-9 and TRBJ2-2, with D unresolved. V lost 8 bases and J lost 7, with 11 bases in between. CDR1 is SEHNR and CDR2 is FQNEAQ in the germline V gene (reference sequence). The CDR3 spans 12 residues. The DNA for the CDR3 is TGTGCCAGCGAACAGCCCTACGGGGAGCTGTTTTTT. It is translated as CASEQPYGELFF.